The 6 T cell receptor beta chains listed next were all sequenced from one sample in a study of shared clonotypes between healthy human individuals. Sequenced by immunoSEQ multiplex PCR; TCRdb stores in-frame clones only, minus some. Of some 1.5 million clones listed, roughly 96% are singletons. The sample consisted of naive CD4+ T cells sorted from blood. The subset here: CD45RA+ positively selected. These receptors all come from a man aged 25-40 years in good health.

With regard to this clone: Other DNA sequences within the sample encode an identical CDR3. V and J are TRBV7-9 and TRBJ2-1; TRBD2 is a possible D gene (5 bases). Per germline, CDR1 SEHNR and CDR2 FQNEAQ (reference sequence). CDR3 length: 13 residues. Between the trimmed V and J ends, which lost 3 bases and 7 bases, there was a span of 10 bases. The CDR3 protein is CASSFGGRNEQFF. The CDR3 bases are TGTGCCAGCAGCTTCGGAGGACGTAATGAGCAGTTCTTC.

The chain recombines TRBV5-4 with TRBJ1-4; tentative D call: TRBD1 (6 bases). Trimming left V 1 base short and J 7 bases short, with 14 bases between. CDR1 SGHNT and CDR2 YYREEE come from the germline V gene (reference sequence). CDR3 length: 15 residues. CDR3 bases: TGTGCCAGCAGCTTGTACGGGGGGCAAAGTGAAAAACTGTTTTTT. Its protein product is CASSLYGGQSEKLFF.

This chain joins TRBV19 and TRBJ2-3; D possibly corresponds to TRBD2 (5 bases). V was shortened by 9 bases and J by 3 bases, with 10 bases between the two germline ends. Looked up from germline, CDR1 is LNHDA and CDR2 is SQIVND (reference sequence). CDR3 length equals 12 residues. This CDR3 reads CASNPGTDTQYF. CDR3 nucleotide sequence: TGTGCCAGCAATCCGGGAACAGATACGCAGTATTTT.

Remarks on this clone: Different DNA sequences within this sample yield the same CDR3. This chain connects TRBV19 to TRBJ2-3; D unresolved. Trimming cost V 6 bases and J 1 base, with 8 bases left between them. The germline gives CDR1 LNHDA, CDR2 SQIVND (reference sequence). The CDR3 runs 13 residues. CDR3 protein: CASRTGGTDTQYF. The DNA for the CDR3 is TGTGCCAGTAGGACTGGAGGCACAGATACGCAGTATTTT.

This clone has only one observation. The gene calls are TRBV7-9 and TRBJ2-7; D call uncertain. CDR3 length: 15 residues. The V and J ends lost 1 base and 6 bases respectively, with 16 bases between them. CDR1 SEHNR and CDR2 FQNEAQ come from the germline V gene (reference sequence). The CDR3 sequence is CASSLVGLRLAEQYF. In DNA form, the CDR3 reads TGTGCCAGCAGCTTAGTCGGCCTCCGGTTGGCCGAGCAGTACTTC.

Concerning this clone: The sample holds other DNA sequences that translate to the same CDR3. The chain uses TRBV2 and TRBJ2-1, with D perhaps matching TRBD2 (5 bases). There are 12 residues in the CDR3. Trimming removed 2 bases at V and 7 bases at J, with 6 bases between. CDR1 SNHLY and CDR2 FYNNEI come from the germline V gene. CDR3 region: CASSERTNEQFF. CDR3 DNA sequence: TGTGCCAGCAGTGAACGGACTAATGAGCAGTTCTTC.